A selection of T cell receptor beta chains follows, all from one sample in a study of T cell responses to AZD1222 COVID-19 vaccine. Repertoires were generated with immunoSEQ multiplex PCR, while TCRdb's copy carries only in-frame clones and drops some. Of roughly 140,000 clones listed, 90% are singletons. The sequencing used peripheral blood, collected 28 days after the second AZD1222 dose. All receptors come from an adult who received the AZD1222 COVID-19 vaccine. Both conserved end residues are part of each CDR3. Each record gives: J gene, clone size, D gene, V gene, CDR3 DNA, CDR3 protein. The D gene is left open where the match is weak. Where a row states a size, it is once, few, many or the class of an expanded clone; other rows omit it.

TRBJ2-7 . . TRBV5-6 TGTGCCAGCAGCTCCCAGGGGTTGTACGAGCAGTACTTC CASSSQGLYEQYF
TRBJ1-1 once TRBD1 TRBV27 TGTGCCAGCAGTTCCGGGACAGATAATTCTGAAGCTTTCTTT CASSSGTDNSEAFF
TRBJ1-2 . TRBD1 TRBV11-2 TGTGCCAGCAGCTTAGAACGGACAGGGAAACTACGGGGCTACACCTTC CASSLERTGKLRGYTF
TRBJ1-1 . TRBD1 TRBV3-1/TRBV3-2 TGTGCCAGCAGCCAGGGGACAGCCGAAGCTTTCTTT CASSQGTAEAFF
TRBJ2-1 . TRBD2 TRBV19 TGTGCCAGTAGTTATTTAGCGGGGGGGCCCATCAATGAGCAGTTCTTC CASSYLAGGPINEQFF
TRBJ1-1 . . TRBV13 TGTGCCAGCAGCCCGACGTTAGCGAACACTGAAGCTTTCTTT CASSPTLANTEAFF
TRBJ2-7 . . TRBV24-1 TGTGCCACCAGCGACTCCCCCCCGGGAGACTACGAGCAGTACTTC CATSDSPPGDYEQYF
TRBJ1-1 . . TRBV29-1 TGCAGCGTTTCCCACACTGAAGCTTTCTTT CSVSHTEAFF
TRBJ2-1 . . TRBV27 TGTGCCAGCATCGGGGGTAGCTCCTACAATGAGCAGTTCTTC CASIGGSSYNEQFF
TRBJ2-1 once . TRBV28 TGTGCCAGCAGTTTTCTAGCAAGCTCCTACAATGAGCAGTTCTTC CASSFLASSYNEQFF
TRBJ2-2 . . TRBV7-2 TGTGCCAGCAGGCAAGCCCGGGCCCCGAGGGGCACCGGGGAGCTGTTTTTT CASRQARAPRGTGELFF
TRBJ2-1 . TRBD2 TRBV5-1 TGCGCCAGCAGCCCCCCGGGACTAGTCAATGAGCAGTTCTTC CASSPPGLVNEQFF
TRBJ1-1 few . TRBV5-6 TGTGCCAGCAGCTCAATGAACACTGAAGCTTTCTTT CASSSMNTEAFF
TRBJ2-3 once TRBD1 TRBV7-3 TGTGCCAGCAGCTCAGGGGGTACGGTCCCAGATACGCAGTATTTT CASSSGGTVPDTQYF
TRBJ1-2 . TRBD1 TRBV7-9 TGTGCCAGCAGCCGCCCGGGACAGGACTATGGCTACACCTTC CASSRPGQDYGYTF
TRBJ2-3 . . TRBV30 TGTGCCTGGAGGGGAGATACGCAGTATTTT CAWRGDTQYF
TRBJ1-1 . TRBD1 TRBV6-5 TGTGCCAGCAGAGGGGAACGACAGGGTACCCCTGAAGCTTTCTTT CASRGERQGTPEAFF
TRBJ2-7 . TRBD1 TRBV7-2 TGTGCCAGCAGCCCCACATCGGGACAGAGCTCCTACGAGCAGTACTTC CASSPTSGQSSYEQYF
TRBJ2-2 . TRBD2 TRBV18 TGTGCCAGCTCATCACTAGCGGGGGACACCGGGGAGCTGTTTTTT CASSSLAGDTGELFF
TRBJ2-5 . . TRBV5-1 TGCGCCAGCAGCTTGCTCAGCCAAGAGACCCAGTACTTC CASSLLSQETQYF
TRBJ2-1 . . TRBV2 TGTGCCAGCAGTGTTGGGGGACTCTATGAGCAGTTCTTC CASSVGGLYEQFF
TRBJ2-1 . TRBD2 TRBV9 TGTGCCAGCAGCTTTGGGACTAGCGGGAGGAATGAGCAGTTCTTC CASSFGTSGRNEQFF
TRBJ1-1 . . TRBV30 TGTGCCTGGGCTTTCTCCAGGGTTGGGATCACTGAAGCTTTCTTT CAWAFSRVGITEAFF
TRBJ2-7 . TRBD1 TRBV18 TGTGCCAGCTCACCTACCGACAGGGCCTACGAGCAGTACTTC CASSPTDRAYEQYF
TRBJ2-7 . TRBD2 TRBV7-9 TGTGCCAGCACCCCGGGGGGGATCGCGGCGCCCTACGAGCAGTACTTC CASTPGGIAAPYEQYF
TRBJ1-3 . TRBD1 TRBV11-2 TGTGCCAGCAGCGGAATCCGGGACAGGGAGCCTGGAAACACCATATATTTT CASSGIRDREPGNTIYF
TRBJ2-2 . TRBD2 TRBV19 TGTGCCAGTAGTCCCGGGACTAGCTTAACCGGGGAGCTGTTTTTT CASSPGTSLTGELFF
TRBJ1-2 . . TRBV5-1 TGCGCCAGCAGACCCCCGGGGGCCGTGGGAGGCTACACCTTC CASRPPGAVGGYTF
TRBJ1-2 . TRBD1 TRBV5-1 TGCGCCAGCAGCTTGTCCCAGGGGGCAGCAAACTATGGCTACACCTTC CASSLSQGAANYGYTF
TRBJ1-3 . TRBD1 TRBV9 TGTGCCAGCAGCGTACAGGGGGCGAGCTCTGGAAACACCATATATTTT CASSVQGASSGNTIYF
TRBJ1-1 . . TRBV5-6 TGTGCCAGCGGTTGGGGGAACACTGAAGCTTTCTTT CASGWGNTEAFF
TRBJ2-2 . . TRBV27 TGTGCCAGCAGCCTTACCCGAGCTCGGAACACCGGGGAGCTGTTTTTT CASSLTRARNTGELFF
TRBJ2-1 . TRBD2 TRBV7-9 TGTGCCAGCAGCTCTTCTGAGACTAGCCACAATGAGCAGTTCTTC CASSSSETSHNEQFF
TRBJ2-1 . . TRBV27 TGTGCCAGCAGTTGGGCCGGAGATGAGCAGTTCTTC CASSWAGDEQFF
TRBJ1-1 . . TRBV21-1 TGTGCCAGCAGCAAAGAACGGGACAGGGGGCGCAACACTGAAGCTTTCTTT CASSKERDRGRNTEAFF
TRBJ2-3 . . TRBV5-4 TGTGCCAGCAGCTTGAACCAGAGAACCACAGATACGCAGTATTTT CASSLNQRTTDTQYF
TRBJ2-2 . . TRBV11-2 TGTGCCAGCGGACGTTGGGGGGCTCGGACCGGGGAGCTGTTTTTT CASGRWGARTGELFF